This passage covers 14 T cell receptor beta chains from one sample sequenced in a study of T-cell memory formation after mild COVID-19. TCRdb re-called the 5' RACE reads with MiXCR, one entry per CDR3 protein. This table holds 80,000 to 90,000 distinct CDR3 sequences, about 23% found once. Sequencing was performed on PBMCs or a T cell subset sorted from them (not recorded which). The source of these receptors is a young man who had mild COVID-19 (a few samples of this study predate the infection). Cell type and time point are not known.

The CDR3 DNA follows: TGCGCCAGCACCCCACCGGGGAGGTCTAACGAGCAGTACTTC. Amino acid sequence: CASTPPGRSNEQYF. This chain uses TRBV23-1 with TRBJ2-7; perhaps TRBD2 as D (6 bases). TRBV23-1 is flagged as an ORF with uncertain function. This CDR3 spans 14 amino acids. The V and J ends lost 7 bases and 5 bases respectively, with 18 bases between them.

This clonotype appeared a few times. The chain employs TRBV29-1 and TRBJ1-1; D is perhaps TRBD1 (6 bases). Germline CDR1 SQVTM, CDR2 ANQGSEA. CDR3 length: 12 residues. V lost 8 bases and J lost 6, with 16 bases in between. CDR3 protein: CSPDSMGAEAFF. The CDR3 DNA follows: TGCAGCCCGGACAGCATGGGGGCTGAAGCTTTCTTT. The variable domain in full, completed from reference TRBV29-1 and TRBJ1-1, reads SAVISQKPSRDICQRGTSLTIQCQVDSQVTMMFWYRQQPGQSLTLIATANQGSEATYESGFVIDKFPISRPNLTFSTLTVSNMSPEDSSIYLCSPDSMGAEAFFGQGTRLTVV.

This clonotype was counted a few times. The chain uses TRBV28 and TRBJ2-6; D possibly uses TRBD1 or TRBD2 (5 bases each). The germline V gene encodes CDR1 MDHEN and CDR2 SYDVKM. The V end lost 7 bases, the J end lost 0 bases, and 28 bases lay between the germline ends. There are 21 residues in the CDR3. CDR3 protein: CASMRPVIQAGQDSGANVLTF. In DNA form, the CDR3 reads TGTGCCAGCATGAGACCCGTCATACAGGCGGGCCAAGACTCTGGGGCCAACGTCCTGACTTTC.

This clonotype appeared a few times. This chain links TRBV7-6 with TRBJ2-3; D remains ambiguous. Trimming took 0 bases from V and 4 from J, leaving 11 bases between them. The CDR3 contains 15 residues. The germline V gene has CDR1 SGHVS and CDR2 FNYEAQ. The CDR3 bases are TGTGCCAGCAGCTTAGCAGGGTTTTCGGCAGATACGCAGTATTTT. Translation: CASSLAGFSADTQYF.

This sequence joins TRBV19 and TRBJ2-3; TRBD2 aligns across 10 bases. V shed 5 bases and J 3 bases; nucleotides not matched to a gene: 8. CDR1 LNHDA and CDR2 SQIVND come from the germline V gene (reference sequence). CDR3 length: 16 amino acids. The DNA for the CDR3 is TGTGCCAGTAGTTCCTGGACTAGCGGTCATACAGATACGCAGTATTTT. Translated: CASSSWTSGHTDTQYF.

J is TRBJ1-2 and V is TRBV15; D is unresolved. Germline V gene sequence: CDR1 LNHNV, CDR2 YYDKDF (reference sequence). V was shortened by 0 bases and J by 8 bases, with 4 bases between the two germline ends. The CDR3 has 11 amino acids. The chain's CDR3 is CATSRDGGYTF. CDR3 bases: TGTGCCACCAGCAGAGACGGCGGCTACACCTTC.

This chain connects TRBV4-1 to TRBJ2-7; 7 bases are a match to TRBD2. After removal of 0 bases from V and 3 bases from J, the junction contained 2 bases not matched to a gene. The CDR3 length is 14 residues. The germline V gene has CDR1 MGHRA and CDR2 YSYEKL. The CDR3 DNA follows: TGCGCCAGCAGCCAAGAGCCTAGCGGCTACGAGCAGTACTTC. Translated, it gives CASSQEPSGYEQYF.

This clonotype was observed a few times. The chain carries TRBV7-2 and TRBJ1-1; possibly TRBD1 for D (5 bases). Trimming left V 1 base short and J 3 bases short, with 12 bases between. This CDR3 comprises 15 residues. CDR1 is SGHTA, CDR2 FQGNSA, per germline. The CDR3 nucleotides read TGTGCCAGCAGCTTAGTCGGGGACGAGGACACTGAAGCTTTCTTT. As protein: CASSLVGDEDTEAFF.

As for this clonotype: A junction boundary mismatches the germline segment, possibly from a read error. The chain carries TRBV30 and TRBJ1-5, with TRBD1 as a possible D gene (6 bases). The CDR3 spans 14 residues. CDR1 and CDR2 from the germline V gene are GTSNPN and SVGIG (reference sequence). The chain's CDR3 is CAWSSTGSNQTQHF. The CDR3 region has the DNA TGTGCCTGGAGTTCCACAGGGAGCAATCAGACCCAGCATTTT.

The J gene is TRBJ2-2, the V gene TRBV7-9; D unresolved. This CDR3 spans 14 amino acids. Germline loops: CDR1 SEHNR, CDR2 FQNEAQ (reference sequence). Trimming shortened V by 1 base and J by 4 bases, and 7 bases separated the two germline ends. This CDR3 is CASSLVLGTGELFF. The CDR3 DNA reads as TGTGCCAGCAGCTTAGTTCTCGGCACCGGGGAGCTGTTTTTT.

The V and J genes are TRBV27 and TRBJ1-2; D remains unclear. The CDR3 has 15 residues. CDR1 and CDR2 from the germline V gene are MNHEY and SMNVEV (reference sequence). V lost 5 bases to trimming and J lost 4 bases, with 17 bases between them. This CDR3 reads CASSEGRESIYGYTF. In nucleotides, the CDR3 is TGTGCCAGCAGTGAAGGGAGGGAGTCCATCTATGGCTACACCTTC.

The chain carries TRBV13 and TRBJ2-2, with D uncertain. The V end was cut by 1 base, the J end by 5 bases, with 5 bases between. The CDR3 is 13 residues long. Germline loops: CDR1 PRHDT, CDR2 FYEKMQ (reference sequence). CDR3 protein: CASSLEGTGELFF. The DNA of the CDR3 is TGTGCCAGCAGCTTAGAAGGGACCGGGGAGCTGTTTTTT.

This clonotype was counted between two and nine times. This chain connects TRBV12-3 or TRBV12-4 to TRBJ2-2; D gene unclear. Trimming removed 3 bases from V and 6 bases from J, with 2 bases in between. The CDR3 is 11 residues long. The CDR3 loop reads CASSFAGELFF. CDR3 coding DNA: TGTGCCAGCAGTTTTGCCGGGGAGCTGTTTTTT.

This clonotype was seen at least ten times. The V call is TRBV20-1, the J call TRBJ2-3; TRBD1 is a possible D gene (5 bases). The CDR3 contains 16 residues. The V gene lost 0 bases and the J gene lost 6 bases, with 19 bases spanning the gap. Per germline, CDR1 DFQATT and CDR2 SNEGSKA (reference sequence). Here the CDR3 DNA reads TGCAGTGCTAGAGATCAGGCAGGGTTGGAAGTGGATACGCAGTATTTT. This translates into CSARDQAGLEVDTQYF.